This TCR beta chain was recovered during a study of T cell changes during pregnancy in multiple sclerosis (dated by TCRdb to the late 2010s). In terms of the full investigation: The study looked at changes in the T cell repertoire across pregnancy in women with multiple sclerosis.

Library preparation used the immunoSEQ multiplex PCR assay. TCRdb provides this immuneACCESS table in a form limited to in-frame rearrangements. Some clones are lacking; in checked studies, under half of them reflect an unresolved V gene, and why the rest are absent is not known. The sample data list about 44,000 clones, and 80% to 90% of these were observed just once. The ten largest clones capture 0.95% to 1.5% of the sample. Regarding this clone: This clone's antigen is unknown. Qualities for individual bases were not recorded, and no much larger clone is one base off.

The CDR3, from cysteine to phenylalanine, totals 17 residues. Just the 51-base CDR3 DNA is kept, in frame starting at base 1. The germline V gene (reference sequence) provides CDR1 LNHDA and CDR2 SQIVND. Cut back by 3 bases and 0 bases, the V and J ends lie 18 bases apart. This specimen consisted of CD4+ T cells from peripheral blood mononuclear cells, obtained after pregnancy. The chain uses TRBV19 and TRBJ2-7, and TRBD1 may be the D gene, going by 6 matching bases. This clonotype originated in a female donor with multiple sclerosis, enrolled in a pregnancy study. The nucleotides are TGTGCCAGTAGTATTGCCGGGGTGACAGGAGTCTCCTACGAGCAGTACTTC. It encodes CASSIAGVTGVSYEQYF.